These 30 T cell receptor beta chains share one sample of origin, sequenced in a study of spatial heterogeneity in lung cancer. TCRdb used MiXCR to reprocess the 5' RACE reads, holding one entry per CDR3 protein. The sample contains 40,000 to 45,000 distinct CDR3 sequences, around 6.5% of which appear only once. Time point noted: sample taken at primary tumor resection. Sequencing was performed on whole RNA extracted from tumor and nontumor lung tissue, or from frozen PBMC, and the material was left unsorted. Source: PBMCs, taken at surgery. Source of these receptors: a female donor with early-stage non-small cell lung cancer.

This clonotype appeared many times. The chain uses TRBV6-5 and TRBJ2-2; D gene unclear. The germline V and J ends were trimmed by 3 bases and 7 bases, with 9 bases remaining between them. The V gene's germline CDR1 is MNHEY and CDR2 SVGAGI. The CDR3 is 13 amino acids. Written as DNA, the CDR3 is TGTGCCAGCAGTTATCGTACAGACGGGGAGCTGTTTTTT. This gives the protein CASSYRTDGELFF.

This chain joins TRBV4-2 and TRBJ2-7, with 11 bases matching TRBD2. V lost 6 bases and J lost 2; bases outside the gene matches: 9. Germline V lookup: CDR1 LGHNA, CDR2 YNFKEQ. There are 16 residues in the CDR3. The CDR3 region is CASSPLAGGRPYEQYF. The CDR3 DNA reads TGTGCCAGCAGTCCGCTAGCGGGGGGACGTCCCTACGAGCAGTACTTC.

This clonotype has a count of ten or more. The CDR3 DNA is TGTGCCAGCAGTGAGAGAACAAGCACAGATACGCAGTATTTT. As protein: CASSERTSTDTQYF. The rearrangement links TRBV2 to TRBJ2-3; D uncertain. Germline V gene sequence: CDR1 SNHLY, CDR2 FYNNEI. CDR3 size: 14 residues. V lost 3 bases to trimming and J lost 0 bases, with 7 bases between them.

At least ten counts were recorded for this clonotype. The CDR3 is CSASSQGPNTGELFF. In nucleotides, the CDR3 is TGCAGTGCTAGTTCGCAGGGGCCGAACACCGGGGAGCTGTTTTTT. The chain recombines TRBV20-1 with TRBJ2-2; perhaps TRBD1 as D (6 bases). Per the germline V gene, CDR1 is DFQATT and CDR2 is SNEGSKA (reference sequence). Trimming pared 3 bases from V and 0 bases from J, leaving 11 bases between. This CDR3 region has 15 residues.

The chain links TRBV18 to TRBJ2-7, with a tentative D call TRBD1 (5 bases). CDR1 is KGHSH, CDR2 LQKENI, per germline. The V gene lost 2 bases and the J gene lost 0 bases, with 11 bases spanning the gap. The CDR3 sequence is 15 residues long. In nucleotides, the CDR3 is TGTGCCAGCTCACCAAGAACAGGCCTCTCCTACGAGCAGTACTTC. It encodes CASSPRTGLSYEQYF.

The rearrangement links TRBV29-1 to TRBJ2-3; D perhaps matches TRBD2 (6 bases). Germline V lookup: CDR1 SQVTM, CDR2 ANQGSEA. The CDR3 is made up of 18 amino acids. Trimming stripped 6 bases from V and 2 bases from J, with 27 bases between. CDR3 sequence reads: CSVEDGQMGGTTTDTQYF. CDR3 sequence (DNA): TGCAGCGTCGAGGACGGTCAGATGGGGGGAACCACCACAGATACGCAGTATTTT.

This clonotype was picked up many times. This rearrangement joins TRBV2 to TRBJ2-3; no firm D call. Trimming pared 4 bases from V and 5 bases from J, leaving 10 bases between. The length of the CDR3 is 13 residues. Germline lookup yields CDR1 SNHLY and CDR2 FYNNEI. CDR3 amino acids: CASSVRLGDTQYF. CDR3 coding DNA: TGTGCCAGCAGTGTCAGACTCGGAGATACGCAGTATTTT.

The chain employs TRBV2 and TRBJ1-1; no clear D. Looked up from germline, CDR1 is SNHLY and CDR2 is FYNNEI. The CDR3 extends over 14 amino acids. Trimming stripped 3 bases from V and 2 bases from J, with 10 bases between. CDR3 residues: CASSEWQPNTEAFF. The CDR3 bases are TGTGCCAGCAGTGAGTGGCAGCCCAACACTGAAGCTTTCTTT. The variable domain in full, with the rest retrieved from reference TRBV2 and TRBJ1-1, is EPEVTQTPSHQVTQMGQEVILRCVPISNHLYFYWYRQILGQKVEFLVSFYNNEISEKSEIFDDQFSVERPDGSNFTLKIRSTKLEDSAMYFCASSEWQPNTEAFFGQGTRLTVV.

This clonotype was detected only a few times. The chain links TRBV4-1 to TRBJ2-1; TRBD2 matches 11 bases. This CDR3 is 16 amino acids long. The trim removed 3 bases at V and 4 bases at J, leaving 5 bases unmatched. CDR1 is MGHRA and CDR2 is YSYEKL in the germline V gene. DNA for the CDR3: TGCGCCAGCAGCCAGACCGGGACTAGCGGTTACAATGAGCAGTTCTTC. Amino acid sequence: CASSQTGTSGYNEQFF.

V and J are TRBV20-1 and TRBJ1-5; D ambiguous. Germline V gene data show CDR1 as DFQATT and CDR2 as SNEGSKA (reference sequence). The CDR3 totals 12 residues. Trimming shortened V by 6 bases and J by 2 bases, and 8 bases separated the two germline ends. The CDR3 loop is CSAVLGNQPQHF. As DNA, the CDR3 is TGCAGTGCCGTCCTAGGCAATCAGCCCCAGCATTTT.

This clonotype was found a few times. The V gene is TRBV27, the J gene TRBJ1-1; TRBD1 might be the D (5 bases). CDR3 length: 16 amino acids. V lost 0 bases, J lost 1 base, and 12 bases lay in between. Germline V gene data show CDR1 as MNHEY and CDR2 as SMNVEV (reference sequence). The chain's CDR3 is CASSLSGRAANTEAFF. CDR3 bases: TGTGCCAGCAGTTTATCGGGGCGGGCAGCGAACACTGAAGCTTTCTTT.

The table lists this clonotype with many counts. This chain joins TRBV15 and TRBJ1-4, with TRBD1 matching over 11 bases. V shed 5 bases, J shed 9 bases, and the junction held 8 bases outside the gene matches. The germline V gene has CDR1 LNHNV and CDR2 YYDKDF (reference sequence). The CDR3 is 15 residues long. DNA for the CDR3: TGTGCCACCAGCGCCGGGACAGGGGGAAAAAAAAAACTGTTTTTT. It is translated as CATSAGTGGKKKLFF.

This clonotype was detected many times. This chain links TRBV12-3 or TRBV12-4 with TRBJ2-3, with 8 bases lining up with TRBD2. The CDR3 loop spans 14 amino acids. The V gene end was trimmed by 7 bases and the J gene end by 3 bases; junction bases not matched to a gene: 6. The CDR3 reads CASNGLAKTDTQYF. The CDR3 DNA is TGTGCCAGCAACGGACTAGCAAAGACAGATACGCAGTATTTT.

V and J are TRBV20-1 and TRBJ2-1; 11 bases match TRBD2. The CDR3 runs to 16 residues. The V and J ends lost 1 base and 4 bases, in that order; junction bases with no gene match: 6. Germline CDR1 is DFQATT and CDR2 is SNEGSKA (reference sequence). CDR3 DNA sequence: TGCAGTGCTAGAGGCTCTAGCGGGGGGCTATACAATGAGCAGTTCTTC. This sequence encodes CSARGSSGGLYNEQFF.

J is TRBJ2-3 and V is TRBV12-5, with D perhaps matching TRBD2 (5 bases). V lost 6 bases and J 2 bases, leaving 6 bases between the germline ends. The CDR3 length is 12 residues. CDR1 and CDR2 from the germline V gene are LGHNT and FRNRAP. The CDR3 nucleotides are TGTGCTAGTGGACGGGACACAGATACGCAGTATTTT. As protein: CASGRDTDTQYF. The whole variable domain, remainder taken from reference TRBV12-5 and TRBJ2-3, is DARVTQTPRHKVTEMGQEVTMRCQPILGHNTVFWYRQTMMQGLELLAYFRNRAPLDDSGMPKDRFSAEMPDATLATLKIQPSEPRDSAVYFCASGRDTDTQYFGPGTRLTVL.

This chain joins TRBV7-2 and TRBJ1-2; TRBD1 aligns across 7 bases. J gave up 4 bases and V 4 bases, and 6 bases lay outside the gene matches. The CDR3 contains 14 residues. Germline V gene lookup returns CDR1 SGHTA and CDR2 FQGNSA. Here the CDR3 DNA reads TGTGCCAGCAGCTCAACAGGGGCGCCCTATGGCTACACCTTC. Encoded protein: CASSSTGAPYGYTF.

This clonotype occurred a few times. The V and J genes are TRBV5-1 and TRBJ1-1; D is unclear. With 2 bases removed from V and 1 base from J, the gap between germline ends came to 9 bases. The germline V gene has CDR1 SGHRS and CDR2 YFSETQ. The CDR3 spans 14 residues. Here the CDR3 DNA reads TGCGCCAGCAGCTTAGGTAACACGAACACTGAAGCTTTCTTT. Amino acid sequence: CASSLGNTNTEAFF. The full variable domain, completed using reference TRBV5-1 and TRBJ1-1, is KAGVTQTPRYLIKTRGQQVTLSCSPISGHRSVSWYQQTPGQGLQFLFEYFSETQRNKGNFPGRFSGRQFSNSRSEMNVSTLELGDSALYLCASSLGNTNTEAFFGQGTRLTVV.

This clonotype was counted many times. The rearrangement joins TRBV20-1 to TRBJ2-5; D is perhaps TRBD1 or TRBD2 (5 bases each). Per the germline V gene, CDR1 is DFQATT and CDR2 is SNEGSKA (reference sequence). The CDR3 spans 15 residues. V was cut by 2 bases and J by 5 bases, with 18 bases left in between. CDR3 amino acids: CSARTGTHWFETQYF. In nucleotides, the CDR3 is TGCAGTGCTAGAACCGGGACCCATTGGTTTGAGACCCAGTACTTC.

This clonotype was seen ten or more times. The chain has TRBV28 and TRBJ2-7; D is uncertain. Per the germline V gene, CDR1 is MDHEN and CDR2 is SYDVKM. V lost 7 bases, J lost 0 bases, and 13 bases lay in between. This CDR3 region has 14 residues. The CDR3 region is CASNPETHSYEQYF. CDR3 coding DNA: TGTGCCAGCAACCCGGAGACCCACTCCTACGAGCAGTACTTC.

This clonotype showed up just a few times. V is TRBV20-1 and J is TRBJ2-5; a weak D match, TRBD1 (5 bases). CDR3 size: 13 residues. V was shortened by 5 bases and J by 5 bases, with 15 bases between the two germline ends. Germline lookup yields CDR1 DFQATT and CDR2 SNEGSKA (reference sequence). The CDR3: CSAWDQPGETQYF. The CDR3 bases are TGCAGTGCTTGGGATCAGCCAGGGGAGACCCAGTACTTC.

This clonotype was found a few times. The chain links TRBV5-1 to TRBJ2-1; D possibly matches TRBD1 or TRBD2 (5 bases each). CDR3 size: 14 residues. The V end lost 3 bases, the J end lost 14 bases, and 21 bases lay between the germline ends. CDR1 is SGHRS and CDR2 is YFSETQ in the germline V gene. The CDR3 spells CASSSGTDSAEKFF. The CDR3 region has the DNA TGCGCCAGCAGCTCGGGGACCGACAGCGCTGAAAAGTTCTTC.

This clonotype was found a few times. This chain connects TRBV21-1 to TRBJ1-4; the table assigns TRBD1, which was not confirmed against the DNA. TRBV21-1 has pseudogene status. This CDR3 spans 16 amino acids. The CDR3 DNA reads TGTGCCAGCAGCGCTAGACCGGGACAACTTAATGAAAAACTGTTTTTT. This encodes CASSARPGQLNEKLFF.

This clonotype appeared a few times. The CDR3 sequence: CASSLAGAARSEQFF. The DNA for the CDR3 is TGTGCCAGCAGTTTAGCCGGGGCGGCGCGGAGTGAGCAGTTCTTC. The gene calls are TRBV28 and TRBJ2-1, with D perhaps TRBD1 or TRBD2 (5 bases each). V lost 2 bases to trimming and J lost 9 bases, with 17 bases between them. This CDR3 region has 15 residues. Germline V gives CDR1 MDHEN, CDR2 SYDVKM.

This clonotype was counted ten times or more. The rearrangement uses TRBV9 and TRBJ1-2, with 7 bases aligning to TRBD1. V gave up 4 bases and J gave up 10 bases; unmatched junction bases: 13. The CDR3 has 14 residues. Per germline, CDR1 SGDLS and CDR2 YYNGEE. The CDR3 is CASSSQQGSLVYTF. The DNA of the CDR3 is TGTGCCAGCAGCTCCCAACAGGGGAGTTTGGTCTACACCTTC.

This clonotype was counted at least ten times. The V gene is TRBV12-3 or TRBV12-4, the J gene TRBJ1-3, with D perhaps matching TRBD1 (5 bases). The CDR3 sequence is 16 residues long. Trimming took off 3 bases at V and 4 bases at J, with 16 bases between the two ends. In DNA, the CDR3 is TGTGCCAGCAGTTTTAGGGGCGCAGGTCTCGGAAACACCATATATTTT. Protein: CASSFRGAGLGNTIYF.

This clonotype was seen many times. This sequence joins TRBV7-2 and TRBJ1-1; D not resolved. CDR3 length equals 15 residues. The V gene lost 3 bases and the J gene lost 1 base, with 12 bases spanning the gap. Germline values: CDR1 SGHTA, CDR2 FQGNSA. CDR3 sequence: CASSFVRYGNTEAFF. The CDR3 DNA reads as TGTGCCAGCAGCTTCGTCCGATATGGGAACACTGAAGCTTTCTTT.

The rearrangement links TRBV20-1 to TRBJ2-3; D is uncertain. The CDR3 sequence is 16 residues long. The germline V gene has CDR1 DFQATT and CDR2 SNEGSKA (reference sequence). V was pared by 0 bases and J by 4 bases, with 17 bases between. As DNA, the CDR3 is TGCAGTGCTAGAGATCCGGCAGGCGGAACGGCAGATACGCAGTATTTT. Its translation: CSARDPAGGTADTQYF.

V gene TRBV12-3 or TRBV12-4 combines with J gene TRBJ2-5; 11 bases match TRBD1. CDR3 size: 16 residues. With 6 bases clipped from V and 2 bases from J, the junction kept 8 bases outside the gene matches. In DNA, the CDR3 is TGTGCCAGCAGCCGTTCCCGGGACAGGGGGCAAGAGACCCAGTACTTC. Translated: CASSRSRDRGQETQYF.

This clonotype has ten or more counts. The chain uses TRBV5-1 and TRBJ1-2; 7 nucleotides match TRBD1. Per the germline V gene, CDR1 is SGHRS and CDR2 is YFSETQ. J was trimmed by 8 bases and V by 2 bases; bases with no gene match: 9. The CDR3 has 14 amino acids. CDR3 sequence: CASSLGGPTGGYTF. The CDR3 DNA reads as TGCGCCAGCAGCTTAGGGGGCCCAACGGGAGGCTACACCTTC.

About this clonotype itself: A much larger clone differs from this one at a single base, so this may be a read error. V usage is TRBV7-2 and J usage is TRBJ2-3; D is ambiguous. Germline CDR1 and CDR2: SGHTA and FQGNSA. This CDR3 is built from 14 residues. V shed 3 bases and J shed 1 base, with 8 bases lying between them. The CDR3 sequence is CASSFPTGTDTQYF. The CDR3 DNA reads TGTGCCAGCAGCTTCCCGACTGGCACAGATACGCAGTATTTT. The full variable domain, rest sourced from reference TRBV7-2 and TRBJ2-3, is GAGVSQSPSNKVTEKGKDVELRCDPISGHTALYWYRQSLGQGLEFLIYFQGNSAPDKSGLPSDRFSAERTGGSVSTLTIQRTQQEDSAVYLCASSFPTGTDTQYFGPGTRLTVL.